The source of this T cell receptor (beta chain) is a study of blood T cell repertoires in COVID-19. Study details: Donors in the United States, Italy and Spain gave samples during acute or convalescent COVID-19. T cells, B-cell-depleted T cells, or PBMCs supplied cDNA or gDNA.

J was trimmed by 5 bases and V by 6 bases; bases with no gene match: 6. Germline V gene sequence: CDR1 KGHSH, CDR2 LQKENI. The CDR3 has 13 residues. The sample holds one count of this clone. As processed by the authors: Amplification from reference gene primers served as the basis for estimated nucleated cell counts. Data came from immunoSEQ multiplex PCR; TCRdb stores just in-frame clones and leaves some out. That table gives V, J and clone size, and the DNA gave D and trimming. This sample has over 150,000 clones, with 70% to 90% found just once. The receptor was isolated from a man between 70 and 80 years old with active or convalescent COVID-19. V is TRBV18 and J is TRBJ1-1; TRBD1 agrees at 7 bases. The material sequenced was peripheral blood. The CDR3: CASSGDRGTEAFF. Written as DNA, the CDR3 is TGTGCCAGCTCTGGGGACAGAGGTACTGAAGCTTTCTTT.